This TCR beta chain appears in the sequencing data of a study of ipilimumab plus nivolumab after autologous stem cell transplantation. Study-level background: Patients received a median of roughly five ipilimumab and about 8 nivolumab doses. Both relapsed and primary refractory DLBCL were included.

Ipilimumab, 1 mg/kg, started 14 to 28 days after autologous transplant. TCRdb's copy holds only in-frame clones and misses some; the assay was immunoSEQ multiplex PCR. Among 15,000 to 20,000 clones listed, roughly four fifths were seen once. With respect to this clone: Its antigen is not known.

Study-level points and caveats: TCR repertoire, Treg phenotype and gut microbiota reportedly support more study of this approach.

This CDR3 region has 16 residues. V trimming: 7 bases; J trimming: 2 bases; junction bases outside the gene matches: 7. Per the germline V gene, CDR1 is SGHTA and CDR2 is FQGNSA. The TCR sequence derives from a male donor with diffuse large B-cell lymphoma. Sample: PBMCs, taken in a trial of ipilimumab plus nivolumab as post-transplant consolidation. This chain connects TRBV7-2 to TRBJ2-3; 12 bases line up with TRBD2. For the CDR3, the DNA is TGTGCCAGCAACTTGCTAGCGGGGGGGGTCACAGATACGCAGTATTTT. This encodes CASNLLAGGVTDTQYF.